The source of this T cell receptor (beta chain) is a study of blood T cell repertoires in COVID-19. Assay used: immunoSEQ multiplex PCR; TCRdb lists only in-frame clones, some missing. Of about 210,000 clones in the sample, almost 85% were seen once. The CDR3 loop spans 13 amino acids. V lost 5 bases and J 5 bases, leaving 13 bases between the germline ends. The sequenced sample was peripheral blood. The clonotype was recovered from a woman between 40 and 50 years old with acute or convalescent COVID-19. The chain combines TRBV12-3 or TRBV12-4 with TRBJ2-7; D may be TRBD2 (7 bases). The CDR3 DNA sequence: TGTGCCAGCAGTCGTCGAGGGGGGGACGAGCAGTACTTC. Its translation: CASSRRGGDEQYF.